Listed below are T cell receptor beta chains from one sample, sequenced in a study of OX40 agonist ivuxolimab in advanced cancers. Method: immunoSEQ multiplex PCR; TCRdb's copy keeps in-frame clones and lacks some. The table records some 77,000 clones, roughly 91% of them present only once. This specimen consisted of CD4+ or CD8+ T cells sorted from blood, obtained in a trial of the OX40 agonist ivuxolimab. The receptors derive from an adult with an advanced solid tumor such as melanoma, head and neck, liver or kidney cancer. CDR3s include the opening cysteine and the closing phenylalanine or tryptophan. D genes are given only for firm matches. The size entry is marked missing in some rows and otherwise reads once, few, many or a size class.

d_call: .
v_call: TRBV19
clone_size: .
j_call: TRBJ1-1
cdr3_nt: TGTGCCAGTAGTCCCGGGTGGGGCACTGAAGCTTTCTTT
cdr3_aa: CASSPGWGTEAFF

d_call: TRBD1
v_call: TRBV19
clone_size: .
j_call: TRBJ1-2
cdr3_nt: TGTGCCAGTAGTGTCACAGGGGGAGAGGGTGGCTACACCTTC
cdr3_aa: CASSVTGGEGGYTF

d_call: .
v_call: TRBV11-3
clone_size: .
j_call: TRBJ1-6
cdr3_nt: TGTGCCAGCAGCCAACGACCGGAGGAAACACCCCTCCACTTT
cdr3_aa: CASSQRPEETPLHF

d_call: TRBD1
v_call: TRBV18
clone_size: .
j_call: TRBJ1-4
cdr3_nt: TGTGCCAGCTCACCTCAGGGGGCGGATGAAAAACTGTTTTTT
cdr3_aa: CASSPQGADEKLFF

d_call: TRBD1
v_call: TRBV5-1
clone_size: .
j_call: TRBJ2-7
cdr3_nt: TGCGCCACCGGCTCGGTGAACAGGGGTCTGCGAAAAGAGGTCTACGAGCAGTACTTC
cdr3_aa: CATGSVNRGLRKEVYEQYF

d_call: .
v_call: TRBV5-1
clone_size: .
j_call: TRBJ2-7
cdr3_nt: TGCGCCAGCAGCTTGGATAGCATGGGCCCCTACGAGCAGTACTTC
cdr3_aa: CASSLDSMGPYEQYF

d_call: TRBD1
v_call: TRBV5-1
clone_size: .
j_call: TRBJ2-5
cdr3_nt: TGCGCCAGCAGCTTATCCGGGACAGCCGGGGAGACCCAGTACTTC
cdr3_aa: CASSLSGTAGETQYF

d_call: TRBD2
v_call: TRBV5-1
clone_size: .
j_call: TRBJ2-1
cdr3_nt: TGCGCCAGCAGCTTGGAAGGGACTAGCGGCCGGCAGTTCTTC
cdr3_aa: CASSLEGTSGRQFF

d_call: .
v_call: TRBV19
clone_size: .
j_call: TRBJ1-3
cdr3_nt: TGTGCCAGTAGTGAGACAGGTGGGACCTCTGGAAACACCATATATTTT
cdr3_aa: CASSETGGTSGNTIYF

d_call: TRBD2
v_call: TRBV5-4
clone_size: .
j_call: TRBJ2-1
cdr3_nt: TGTGCCAGCAGCTTCCCAGGAGGATCCTCTAGCGGACACAATGAGCAGTTCTTC
cdr3_aa: CASSFPGGSSSGHNEQFF

d_call: .
v_call: TRBV6-1
clone_size: .
j_call: TRBJ1-2
cdr3_nt: TGTGCCAGCAGTGAACTGTGGTCCAACTATGGCTACACCTTC
cdr3_aa: CASSELWSNYGYTF

d_call: .
v_call: TRBV19
clone_size: .
j_call: TRBJ2-2
cdr3_nt: TGTGCCAGTCGAGGAGCGAACACCGGGGAGCTGTTTTTT
cdr3_aa: CASRGANTGELFF

d_call: .
v_call: TRBV9
clone_size: .
j_call: TRBJ2-5
cdr3_nt: TGTGCCAGCAGCGTGGGGGGAGCAGAAGAGACCCAGTACTTC
cdr3_aa: CASSVGGAEETQYF

d_call: TRBD2
v_call: TRBV7-2
clone_size: .
j_call: TRBJ2-1
cdr3_nt: TGTGCCAGCAGCTTAGCGGCTAGCGGGATCTTCGAGCAGTTCTTC
cdr3_aa: CASSLAASGIFEQFF

d_call: .
v_call: TRBV5-1
clone_size: .
j_call: TRBJ2-3
cdr3_nt: TGCGCCAGCAGCTTGGCCGTGGGGGATGGAACAGATACGCAGTATTTT
cdr3_aa: CASSLAVGDGTDTQYF

d_call: TRBD1
v_call: TRBV2
clone_size: once
j_call: TRBJ2-2
cdr3_nt: TGTGCCAGCGTCGGGACAGGGGGTTTCGGGGAGCTGTTTTTT
cdr3_aa: CASVGTGGFGELFF

d_call: TRBD1
v_call: TRBV18
clone_size: .
j_call: TRBJ1-1
cdr3_nt: TGTGCCAGCTCACCCATCGGGACAGGGTACCCCACTGAAGCTTTCTTT
cdr3_aa: CASSPIGTGYPTEAFF